The present TCR beta chain was sequenced within a study of cytomegalovirus exposure and HLA in healthy donors. The data were produced by immunoSEQ multiplex PCR, yet TCRdb's version contains in-frame clones alone and is incomplete. This table holds approximately 260,000 clones, approximately 86% found once. Deletions cut 2 bases from V and 0 bases from J, with 6 bases between. Looked up from germline, CDR1 is SGHTA and CDR2 is FQGTGA. This CDR3 region has 14 residues. This clone was counted a single time. This clonotype originated in a woman in her twenties or thirties in good health and CMV-seropositive. The sequenced sample was PBMCs. This chain connects TRBV7-3 to TRBJ2-3; no firm D call. Here the CDR3 reads CASSLVPSTDTQYF. The CDR3 region has the DNA TGTGCCAGCAGCTTAGTTCCTAGCACAGATACGCAGTATTTT.